Listed below are T cell receptor beta chains from one sample, sequenced in a study of shared clonotypes between healthy human individuals. Using immunoSEQ multiplex PCR, the repertoire was profiled, and TCRdb retains in-frame clones only, with some absent. The repertoire includes some 1.5 million clones, 98% of them detected once, and about 0.45% sits in the top ten. What was sequenced was naive CD4+ T cells sorted from blood. The receptor source for this set is a man aged 30 to 45 in good health. Both conserved end residues are trimmed from each CDR3.

TRBJ1-2 TRBV28 ASTSLSLGYT
TRBJ2-2 TRBV5-6 ASSPISRQGAGGELF
TRBJ2-4 TRBV28 AGSTGVAKNIQY
TRBJ2-2 TRBV27 ASRIAGGPTGELF
TRBJ1-2 TRBV6-5 ATSQEANYGYT
TRBJ1-2 TRBV6-4 ASSPGHGPYGYT
TRBJ2-3 TRBV5-4 ASSAVSARGTDTQY
TRBJ2-3 TRBV7-3 ASSLLAGTDTQY
TRBJ1-2 TRBV6-5 ASSDPGGHGYT
TRBJ2-2 TRBV14 ASSLLRGRVDTGELF
TRBJ2-5 TRBV5-1 ASSLEPRQETQY
TRBJ2-7 TRBV5-1 ASSLKGPDSYEQY
TRBJ1-2 TRBV7-9 ASSSGPSNYGYT
TRBJ2-1 TRBV5-5 ASIGEGAYNEQF
TRBJ2-1 TRBV20-1 SVVRLNEQF
TRBJ2-1 TRBV5-6 ASSLNGRASYNEQF
TRBJ2-1 TRBV27 ASSLSARGPSSYNEQF
TRBJ2-1 TRBV9 ASSGALAGGPGEQF
TRBJ2-1 TRBV7-9 ASSLGVPGARYEQF
TRBJ2-1 TRBV27 ASSFRYNEQF
TRBJ1-5 TRBV5-1 ASSLEQGGQPQH
TRBJ2-1 TRBV2 ASSEAEVVFNEQF
TRBJ1-5 TRBV27 ASRGGRQQPQH
TRBJ1-2 TRBV5-1 ASSQQTGANYGYT
TRBJ1-2 TRBV4-3 ASSQEARGRLDYGYT
TRBJ1-2 TRBV2 ASRIQRGHDGYT
TRBJ2-5 TRBV5-4 ASSSGGGLAGGKETQY
TRBJ2-2 TRBV5-1 ASGTSGNTGELF
TRBJ2-3 TRBV27 ASSARLAGGLTDTQY
TRBJ2-7 TRBV4-1 ASSQGPAPSYEQY
TRBJ1-5 TRBV21-1 ASSNVSNQPQH
TRBJ2-7 TRBV28 ASRTGAYEQY
TRBJ2-2 TRBV7-9 ASSFGTGVITGELF
TRBJ2-1 TRBV29-1 SVVVHNEQF
TRBJ1-2 TRBV5-4 ASRRAGQGLDT
TRBJ1-3 TRBV13 ASRVYGYRDRGPSGSGNTIY
TRBJ2-5 TRBV2 ASSSRPHQETQY
TRBJ1-3 TRBV5-1 ASGQGSGNTIY
TRBJ2-1 TRBV15 ATSRVYRLGYNEQF
TRBJ2-1 TRBV19 ASSKLAGGDEQF
TRBJ2-7 TRBV4-1 ASSQVGGRAYEQY